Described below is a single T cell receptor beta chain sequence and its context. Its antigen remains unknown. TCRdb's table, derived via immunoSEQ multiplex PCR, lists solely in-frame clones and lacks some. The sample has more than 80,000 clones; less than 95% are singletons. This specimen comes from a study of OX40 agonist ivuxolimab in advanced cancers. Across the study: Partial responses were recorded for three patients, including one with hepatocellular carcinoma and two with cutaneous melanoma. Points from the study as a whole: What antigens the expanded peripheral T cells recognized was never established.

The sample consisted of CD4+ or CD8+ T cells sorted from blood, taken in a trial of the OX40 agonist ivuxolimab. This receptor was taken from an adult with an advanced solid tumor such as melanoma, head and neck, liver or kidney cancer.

The CDR3 reads CASEKGLGTPDTQYF. CDR3 bases: TGTGCCAGCGAAAAGGGCCTGGGGACCCCTGATACGCAGTATTTT. The chain links TRBV6-5 to TRBJ2-3; either TRBD1 or TRBD2 may fit D (5 bases each). Trimming took 8 bases from V and 6 from J, leaving 21 bases between them. From germline, CDR1 is MNHEY and CDR2 SVGAGI. The CDR3 runs 15 residues.